This T cell receptor (beta chain) was documented in a study of shared clonotypes between healthy human individuals. Each of the donors was a healthy adult who was HIV-negative and had not had a recent acute infection or vaccination. The V end lost 0 bases, the J end lost 5 bases, and 15 bases lay between the germline ends. The CDR3 contains 16 residues. The germline gives CDR1 MNHNY, CDR2 SVGAGI (reference sequence). Assay used: immunoSEQ multiplex PCR; TCRdb lists only in-frame clones, some missing. This repertoire shows 550,000 to 600,000 clones, 70% to 80% found once; its top ten account for approximately 12%.

The sample comprised PBMCs. The genes are TRBV6-6 and TRBJ2-3; perhaps TRBD1 as D (5 bases). This TCR came from a middle-aged woman in good health. Some clones in this sample may be carry-over from other donors' samples. The CDR3 DNA reads as TGTGCCAGCAGTTACTCCCAGGGTTTTTTTCAAGATACGCAGTATTTT. This translates into CASSYSQGFFQDTQYF.